Listed below are T cell receptor beta chains from one sample, sequenced in a study of metastatic and nonmetastatic thyroid tumors. MiXCR was used by TCRdb to re-call the PCR reads. The sample lists 10,000 to 15,000 clones; 28% were seen once. Sequencing was done on a sample of tumor tissue. These receptors were collected from a female donor with papillary thyroid cancer or a benign thyroid nodule (not recorded which). Some clones in this sample may be carry-over from other donors' samples. Both conserved end residues are part of each CDR3. The D gene is left open where the match is weak. Expanded clones are given a class, and other clones once, few, many or no size at all.

j_call: TRBJ2-1
d_call: .
v_call: TRBV19
clone_size: few
cdr3_aa: CASSFVTGDNEQFF
cdr3_nt: TGTGCCAGTAGCTTTGTGACAGGTGACAATGAGCAGTTCTTC

j_call: TRBJ1-2
d_call: TRBD1
v_call: TRBV27
clone_size: .
cdr3_aa: CATRRETGAYGYTF
cdr3_nt: TGTGCCACCAGAAGGGAAACAGGGGCCTATGGCTACACCTTC

j_call: TRBJ2-5
d_call: .
v_call: TRBV27
clone_size: few
cdr3_aa: CASGLSGQENQYF
cdr3_nt: TGTGCCAGCGGTTTATCGGGCCAAGAGAACCAGTACTTC

j_call: TRBJ2-5
d_call: TRBD2
v_call: TRBV18
clone_size: many
cdr3_aa: CASTMGIAGGETQYF
cdr3_nt: TGTGCCAGCACGATGGGAATAGCGGGAGGAGAGACCCAGTACTTC

j_call: TRBJ2-3
d_call: TRBD2
v_call: TRBV19
clone_size: .
cdr3_aa: CASNASGSTGTQYF
cdr3_nt: TGTGCCAGTAACGCAAGCGGGAGCACAGGTACGCAGTATTTT

j_call: TRBJ2-1
d_call: TRBD2
v_call: TRBV7-8
clone_size: .
cdr3_aa: CASSLVRLAGVPPGQFF
cdr3_nt: TGTGCCAGCAGCTTAGTTAGACTAGCGGGAGTCCCCCCGGGGCAGTTCTTC

j_call: TRBJ2-3
d_call: TRBD2
v_call: TRBV4-1
clone_size: .
cdr3_aa: CASSQETSAPDTQYF
cdr3_nt: TGCGCCAGCAGCCAAGAGACTAGCGCTCCAGATACGCAGTATTTT

j_call: TRBJ2-3
d_call: .
v_call: TRBV7-2
clone_size: .
cdr3_aa: CASSLRLVGTDTQYF
cdr3_nt: TGTGCCAGCAGCTTACGCCTAGTAGGCACAGATACGCAGTATTTT

j_call: TRBJ1-3
d_call: .
v_call: TRBV6-1
clone_size: .
cdr3_aa: CASRHITVGSGNTIYF
cdr3_nt: TGTGCCAGCAGGCACATTACAGTGGGCTCTGGAAACACCATATATTTT

j_call: TRBJ1-6
d_call: TRBD1
v_call: TRBV30
clone_size: many
cdr3_aa: CAWSAGTGVNSPLYF
cdr3_nt: TGTGCCTGGAGTGCCGGGACAGGGGTGAATTCACCCCTCTACTTT

j_call: TRBJ1-4
d_call: .
v_call: TRBV6-1
clone_size: many
cdr3_aa: CASRATTNEKLFF
cdr3_nt: TGTGCCAGCAGGGCGACAACTAATGAAAAACTGTTTTTT

j_call: TRBJ2-2
d_call: .
v_call: TRBV11-2
clone_size: .
cdr3_aa: CASSLTPTINTGELFF
cdr3_nt: TGTGCCAGCAGTCTCACTCCGACAATCAACACCGGGGAGCTGTTTTTT

j_call: TRBJ2-7
d_call: .
v_call: TRBV20-1
clone_size: medium-sized
cdr3_aa: CSARARFRGSYEQYF
cdr3_nt: TGCAGTGCTAGAGCCCGGTTCAGGGGCTCCTACGAGCAGTACTTC

j_call: TRBJ1-4
d_call: .
v_call: TRBV6-1
clone_size: many
cdr3_aa: CASRTGSTNEKLFF
cdr3_nt: TGTGCCAGCAGGACAGGTTCAACTAATGAAAAACTGTTTTTT

j_call: TRBJ1-5
d_call: .
v_call: TRBV19
clone_size: .
cdr3_aa: CDSSLYRDIRQPQHF
cdr3_nt: TGTGACAGTAGTCTGTACAGGGACATCCGACAGCCCCAGCATTTT

j_call: TRBJ1-5
d_call: .
v_call: TRBV2
clone_size: .
cdr3_aa: CASSEGVGFRYQPQHF
cdr3_nt: TGTGCCAGCAGTGAGGGCGTAGGTTTCCGATATCAGCCCCAGCATTTT

j_call: TRBJ1-2
d_call: .
v_call: TRBV19
clone_size: .
cdr3_aa: CASSMSGTGRFNGYTF
cdr3_nt: TGTGCCAGTAGTATGTCAGGAACAGGGAGATTTAATGGCTACACCTTC

j_call: TRBJ1-2
d_call: .
v_call: TRBV20-1
clone_size: .
cdr3_aa: CSAWASDIYGYTF
cdr3_nt: TGCAGTGCTTGGGCCTCAGACATCTATGGCTACACCTTC

j_call: TRBJ1-5
d_call: .
v_call: TRBV3-1
clone_size: .
cdr3_aa: CASSFEGGNQPQHF
cdr3_nt: TGTGCCAGCAGCTTTGAGGGGGGAAATCAGCCCCAGCATTTT

j_call: TRBJ2-7
d_call: .
v_call: TRBV7-2
clone_size: .
cdr3_aa: CASSQPGLPREQYF
cdr3_nt: TGTGCCAGCAGCCAACCTGGACTACCTCGTGAGCAGTACTTC

j_call: TRBJ1-2
d_call: TRBD1
v_call: TRBV4-1
clone_size: .
cdr3_aa: CASSHARGDGYTF
cdr3_nt: TGCGCCAGCAGCCACGCCAGGGGGGATGGCTACACCTTC

j_call: TRBJ1-1
d_call: .
v_call: TRBV11-3
clone_size: many
cdr3_aa: CASSRTGGADEAFF
cdr3_nt: TGTGCCAGCAGCAGAACCGGGGGGGCTGATGAAGCTTTCTTT

j_call: TRBJ1-5
d_call: TRBD1
v_call: TRBV6-1
clone_size: .
cdr3_aa: CASTLGGGWQPQHF
cdr3_nt: TGTGCCAGCACTCTGGGAGGGGGCTGGCAGCCCCAGCATTTT

j_call: TRBJ1-5
d_call: .
v_call: TRBV20-1
clone_size: many
cdr3_aa: CSAREAGPNQPQHF
cdr3_nt: TGCAGTGCTAGAGAAGCAGGGCCAAACCAGCCCCAGCATTTT

j_call: TRBJ2-7
d_call: TRBD1
v_call: TRBV6-1
clone_size: medium-sized
cdr3_aa: CASRPARTGGYEQYF
cdr3_nt: TGTGCCAGCAGACCGGCCCGGACAGGGGGCTACGAGCAGTACTTC

j_call: TRBJ1-1
d_call: .
v_call: TRBV5-1
clone_size: .
cdr3_aa: CASSPRTVSEFGVEAFF
cdr3_nt: TGCGCCAGCAGCCCTAGGACAGTCTCCGAATTCGGGGTTGAAGCTTTCTTT

j_call: TRBJ2-1
d_call: .
v_call: TRBV19
clone_size: .
cdr3_aa: CASSLSPPRGRDNEQFF
cdr3_nt: TGTGCCAGTAGTCTAAGCCCCCCTCGGGGTAGAGACAATGAGCAGTTCTTC

j_call: TRBJ2-3
d_call: .
v_call: TRBV20-1
clone_size: many
cdr3_aa: CSTGSLEQYF
cdr3_nt: TGCAGTACTGGGTCATTGGAGCAGTATTTT

j_call: TRBJ1-1
d_call: .
v_call: TRBV12-3/TRBV12-4
clone_size: few
cdr3_aa: CASSLAPKQYGAFF
cdr3_nt: TGTGCCAGCAGTTTGGCACCCAAGCAGTATGGAGCTTTCTTT

j_call: TRBJ2-7
d_call: .
v_call: TRBV5-1
clone_size: .
cdr3_aa: CASSGLGPIYGQYF
cdr3_nt: TGCGCCAGCAGCGGACTGGGCCCGATCTACGGGCAGTACTTC

j_call: TRBJ1-1
d_call: .
v_call: TRBV4-1
clone_size: .
cdr3_aa: CASSQEGGLTESFF
cdr3_nt: TGCGCCAGCAGCCAAGAGGGGGGGCTCACTGAGTCTTTCTTT

j_call: TRBJ2-1
d_call: .
v_call: TRBV6-1
clone_size: medium-sized
cdr3_aa: CASSVEFRRLF
cdr3_nt: TGTGCCAGCAGTGTTGAGTTTAGAAGGCTCTTC

j_call: TRBJ2-7
d_call: .
v_call: TRBV4-1
clone_size: many
cdr3_aa: CASSQAAGTSIYEQYF
cdr3_nt: TGCGCCAGCAGCCAAGCGGCAGGGACTTCTATCTACGAGCAGTACTTC

j_call: TRBJ2-2
d_call: .
v_call: TRBV5-1
clone_size: .
cdr3_aa: CASSLIQRSGELFF
cdr3_nt: TGCGCCAGCAGCCTAATACAGAGAAGCGGGGAGCTGTTTTTT

j_call: TRBJ2-2
d_call: .
v_call: TRBV12-3/TRBV12-4
clone_size: .
cdr3_aa: CASSPGTAGELFF
cdr3_nt: TGTGCCAGCAGCCCCGGGACGGCCGGGGAGCTGTTTTTT

j_call: TRBJ2-7
d_call: TRBD2
v_call: TRBV20-1
clone_size: .
cdr3_aa: CGARGLAGGDYEQYF
cdr3_nt: TGCGGTGCTAGGGGTCTAGCGGGAGGGGACTACGAGCAGTACTTC

j_call: TRBJ2-3
d_call: .
v_call: TRBV28
clone_size: many
cdr3_aa: CASSFRAEVTDTQYF
cdr3_nt: TGTGCCAGCAGTTTCAGGGCGGAGGTCACAGATACGCAGTATTTT

j_call: TRBJ2-1
d_call: .
v_call: TRBV20-1
clone_size: .
cdr3_aa: CSARPGLANNEQFF
cdr3_nt: TGCAGTGCTAGACCTGGACTGGCTAACAATGAGCAGTTCTTC

j_call: TRBJ1-1
d_call: .
v_call: TRBV27
clone_size: few
cdr3_aa: CASSFMGYTEAFF
cdr3_nt: TGTGCCAGCAGTTTCATGGGTTACACTGAAGCTTTCTTT

j_call: TRBJ2-7
d_call: TRBD2
v_call: TRBV28
clone_size: few
cdr3_aa: CASTRTSEYEQYF
cdr3_nt: TGTGCCAGCACCAGGACTAGCGAGTACGAGCAGTACTTC

j_call: TRBJ2-1
d_call: .
v_call: TRBV5-5
clone_size: .
cdr3_aa: CASSLAGNNEQFF
cdr3_nt: TGTGCCAGCAGCTTGGCAGGGAACAATGAGCAGTTCTTC